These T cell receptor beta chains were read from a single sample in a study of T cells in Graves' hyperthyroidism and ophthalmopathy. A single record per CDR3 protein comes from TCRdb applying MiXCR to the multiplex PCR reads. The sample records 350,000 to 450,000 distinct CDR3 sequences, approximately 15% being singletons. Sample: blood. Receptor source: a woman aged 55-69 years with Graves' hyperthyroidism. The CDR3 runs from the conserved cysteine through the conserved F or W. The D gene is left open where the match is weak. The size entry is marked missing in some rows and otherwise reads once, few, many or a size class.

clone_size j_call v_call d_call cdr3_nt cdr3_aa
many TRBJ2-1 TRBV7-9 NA TGTGCCAGCAGCTTAGGGGTGGGGTACAATGAGCAGTTCTTC CASSLGVGYNEQFF
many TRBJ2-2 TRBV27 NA TGTGCCAGCAGTGAGGCGACCGGGGAGCTGTTTTTT CASSEATGELFF
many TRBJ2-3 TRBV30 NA TGTGCCTGGAGTCCTCCGCCTCTAAGCACAGATACGCAGTATTTT CAWSPPPLSTDTQYF
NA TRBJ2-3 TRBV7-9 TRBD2 TGTGCCAGCAGCTTACACGGGGGGACGTCCGGAGATACGCAGTATTTT CASSLHGGTSGDTQYF
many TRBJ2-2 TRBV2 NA TGTGCCAGCAGGGTAGAGGGAAACACCGGGGAGCTGTTTTTT CASRVEGNTGELFF
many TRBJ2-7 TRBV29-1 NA TGCAGCGTTCTCGGACTTCCGCACGAGCAGTACTTC CSVLGLPHEQYF
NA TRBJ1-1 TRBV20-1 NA TGCAGTGCTAGTGCTAAGAAGACGGCTTACGCCCTTGAAGCTTTCTTT CSASAKKTAYALEAFF
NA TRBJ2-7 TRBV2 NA TGTGCCAGCAGCCAAGGACTCACCTACGAGCAGTACTTC CASSQGLTYEQYF
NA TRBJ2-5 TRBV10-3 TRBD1 TGTGCCACCCAGGGGGCTCGGGAGACCCAGTACTTC CATQGARETQYF
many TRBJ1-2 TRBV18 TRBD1 TGTGCCAGCTCAGGGTTCACAGGGGGGACGGATGGCTACACCTTC CASSGFTGGTDGYTF
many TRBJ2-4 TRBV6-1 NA TGTGCCAGCAGTGTCCGGGACACCGTTAGCAAAAACATTCAGTACTTC CASSVRDTVSKNIQYF
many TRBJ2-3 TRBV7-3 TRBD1 TGTGCCAGCAGCTCTACGACAGGGTATGATACGCAGTATTTT CASSSTTGYDTQYF
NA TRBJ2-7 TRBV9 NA TGTGCCAGCAGCGTAGTTCCTACGAACAATGAGCAGTACTTC CASSVVPTNNEQYF
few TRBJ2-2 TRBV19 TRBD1 TGTGCCAGTACCCCGACAGGGGCCAACACCGGGGAGCTGTTTTTT CASTPTGANTGELFF
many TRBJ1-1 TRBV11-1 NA TGTGCCAGCAGCTTATCGGGCATCTCGGCCCCGAACACTGAAGCTTTCTTT CASSLSGISAPNTEAFF
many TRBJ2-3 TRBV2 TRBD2 TGTGCCAGCACTCCTGGACTAGCGGAATCAGATACGCAGTATTTT CASTPGLAESDTQYF
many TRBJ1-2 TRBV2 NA TGTGCCAGCAGTGGCCTCCACCGGAACTATGGCTACACCTTC CASSGLHRNYGYTF
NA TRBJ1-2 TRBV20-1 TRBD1 TGCAGTGCTCCCCTCCCTGACAGGGGGGTCTATGGCTACACCTTC CSAPLPDRGVYGYTF
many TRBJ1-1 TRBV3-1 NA TGTGCCAGCAGCCAAGGGAGTAATCTGGAAGCTTTCTTT CASSQGSNLEAFF
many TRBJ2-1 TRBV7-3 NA TGTGCCAGCAGCCCTCAAAGCGGATCCTACAATGAGCAGTTCTTC CASSPQSGSYNEQFF
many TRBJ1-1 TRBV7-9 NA TGTGCCAGCAGCTTAGGAGGACCCGGTTGGGCTGAAGCTTTCTTT CASSLGGPGWAEAFF
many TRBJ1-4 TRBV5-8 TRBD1 TGTGCCAGCAGCTCGGGACAGGGGGATAATGAAAAACTGTTTTTT CASSSGQGDNEKLFF
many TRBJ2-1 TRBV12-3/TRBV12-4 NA TGTGCCAGCAGTTTAGTCCCTCTCCCCCAACAATCTAAGCAGTTCTTC CASSLVPLPQQSKQFF
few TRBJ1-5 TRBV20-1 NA TGCAGTGCTAGTGAGACGGCGAATCAGCCCCAGCATTTT CSASETANQPQHF
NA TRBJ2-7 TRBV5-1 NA TGCGCCAGCAGCTTGACATGGGACCGGGCCTACGAGCAGTACTTC CASSLTWDRAYEQYF
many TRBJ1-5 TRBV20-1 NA TGCAGTGCTAGACCAACCCTCCGGGACCCCCCGAGGACTAGCAATCAGCCCCAGCATTTT CSARPTLRDPPRTSNQPQHF
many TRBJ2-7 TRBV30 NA TGTGCCTGGAGTGATGTGATCTACGAGCAGTACTTC CAWSDVIYEQYF
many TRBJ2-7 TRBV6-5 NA TGTGCCAGCAGTTACTCTCCCACTGATTACGAGCAGTACTTC CASSYSPTDYEQYF
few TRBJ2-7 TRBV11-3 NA TGTGCCAGCAGCCTAGATGGACAGACCTACGAGCAGTACTTC CASSLDGQTYEQYF
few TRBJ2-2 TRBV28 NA TGTGCCAGCACCGGGAGCACCGGGGAGCTGTTTTTT CASTGSTGELFF
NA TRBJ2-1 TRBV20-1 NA TGCAGTGCACGCGGACTCAATTCCTATTCAGAGCAGTTCTTC CSARGLNSYSEQFF
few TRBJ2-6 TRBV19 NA TGTGCCAGTAGTAAGGATTCCTCTGGGGCCAACGTCCTGACTTTC CASSKDSSGANVLTF
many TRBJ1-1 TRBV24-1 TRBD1 TGTGCCACCAGCGGGACAGGGCCCAACACTGAAGCTTTCTTT CATSGTGPNTEAFF
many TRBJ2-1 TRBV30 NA TGTGCCTGGGGTACAGCGGATGAGCAGTTCTTC CAWGTADEQFF
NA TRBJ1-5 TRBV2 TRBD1 TGTGCCAGCAGGAGTCCCGCAGGGGGCAACCAGCCCCAGCATTTT CASRSPAGGNQPQHF
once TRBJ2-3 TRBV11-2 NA TGTGCCAGCAGCTCTCCAGAGACAGATACGCAGTATTTT CASSSPETDTQYF
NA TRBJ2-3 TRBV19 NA TGTGCCAGTAGTATCGGGACCTTTATTGATACGCAGTATTTT CASSIGTFIDTQYF
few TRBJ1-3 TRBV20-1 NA TGCAGTGCTAGATGGGGGCTGGGGCCCGGAAACACCATATATTTT CSARWGLGPGNTIYF
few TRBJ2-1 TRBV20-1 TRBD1 TGCAGTGCTAGAGATATGACAGGGGGTTACAATGAGCAGTTCTTC CSARDMTGGYNEQFF
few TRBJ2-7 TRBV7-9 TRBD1 TGTGCCAGCAGTTCCACCTACGCCGACAGGGGTACCTACGAGCAGTACTTC CASSSTYADRGTYEQYF
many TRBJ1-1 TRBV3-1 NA TGTGCCAGCAGCCAAGGCAGGGACGGCACTGAAGCTTTCTTT CASSQGRDGTEAFF
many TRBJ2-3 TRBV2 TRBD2 TGTGCCAGCAGGGGACTAGGAGATACGCAGTATTTT CASRGLGDTQYF
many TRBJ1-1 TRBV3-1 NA TGTGCCAGCAGCCAAGGCCGGGACAACAGAATAAGATCTCGAGCTTTCTTT CASSQGRDNRIRSRAFF
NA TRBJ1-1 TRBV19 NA TGTGCCAGTAGTATCCCCGGACCGGCCGCTGAAGCTTTCTTT CASSIPGPAAEAFF
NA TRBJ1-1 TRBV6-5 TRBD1 TGTGCCAGCAGTTACTCGAGGACAGGGGGTTCCCCTGAAGCTTTCTTT CASSYSRTGGSPEAFF
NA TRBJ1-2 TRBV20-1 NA TGCAGTGCTTTCCTGGACCGCCGGGGGGGCTACACCTTC CSAFLDRRGGYTF
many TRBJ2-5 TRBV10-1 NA TGCGCCAGCAGTGAGAGTGGGATCACCACCCAAGAGACCCAGTACTTC CASSESGITTQETQYF
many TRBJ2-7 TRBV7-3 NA TGTGCCAGCAGCTTAAGCGGGGCCTCCTACGAGCAGTACTTC CASSLSGASYEQYF
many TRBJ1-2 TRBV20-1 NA TGCAGTGCTAGAGCAAATGGACCGGAAGGCGGCTACACCTTC CSARANGPEGGYTF
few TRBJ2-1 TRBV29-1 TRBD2 TGCAGCGTAACGACTAGCGGGAGCTATGAGCAGTTCTTC CSVTTSGSYEQFF
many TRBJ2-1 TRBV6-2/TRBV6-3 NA TGTGCCAGCAGGAACATAGGACCTTCCTACAATGAGCAGTTCTTC CASRNIGPSYNEQFF
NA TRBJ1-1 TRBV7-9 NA TGTACCAGCAGCTTAGAGGGTTCCACTGAAGCTTTCTTT CTSSLEGSTEAFF
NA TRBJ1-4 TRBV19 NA TGTGCCAGTAGTATCGCCAGAGAAAAACTGTTTTTT CASSIAREKLFF
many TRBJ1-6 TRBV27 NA TGTGCCAGCAAACGGGACCTCAATAATTCACCCCTCCACTTT CASKRDLNNSPLHF